This section outlines one TCR beta chain sequence together with its context. No antigen is known for it. This sample was taken from a study of T cell responses to AZD1222 COVID-19 vaccine. In the study overall: Whether given at about 4 or about 12 weeks, second doses were pooled. The study, taken as a whole, reports: The repertoires were collected only after the peak T cell response. At 160-218 and 743-854, vaccine-associated CD4 TCRs were dominant, and they spanned spike. The study reported that nearly half of spike-specific TCRs target unmutated variant regions.

Germline V CDR1 and CDR2: SGHVS, FQNEAQ. Deletions cut 5 bases from V and 6 bases from J, with 19 bases between. This CDR3 has 16 residues. The table came from immunoSEQ multiplex PCR; TCRdb's copy has only in-frame clones and leaves some out. The sample has more than 85,000 clones, around 89% seen once. The sample consisted of peripheral blood, taken on day 0 of AZD1222 vaccination. The genes are TRBV7-8 and TRBJ1-4; tentative D call: TRBD1 (6 bases). The receptor was isolated from an adult in good health. This chain's CDR3 is CASSPSMTGGYEKLFF. The DNA of the CDR3 is TGTGCCAGCAGCCCTTCTATGACAGGAGGATATGAAAAACTGTTTTTT. The variable domain in full, with the rest retrieved from reference TRBV7-8 and TRBJ1-4, is GAGVSQSPRYKVAKRGQDVALRCDPISGHVSLFWYQQALGQGPEFLTYFQNEAQLDKSGLPSDRFFAERPEGSVSTLKIQRTQQEDSAVYLCASSPSMTGGYEKLFFGSGTQLSVL.